These 8 T cell receptor beta chains were all obtained from the same sample, sequenced in a study of shared clonotypes between healthy human individuals. The repertoire was sequenced with immunoSEQ multiplex PCR; TCRdb's copy has only in-frame clones and lacks some. Seen here are about 2.4 million clones, around nine tenths observed once, and the top ten hold 0.14%. Sequenced material: naive CD4+ T cells sorted from blood. As for subset: CD45RA+ positively selected. The receptors were gathered from a man aged 18 to 35 in good health.

The chain joins TRBV28 to TRBJ1-5, with 10 bases aligning to TRBD1. J was trimmed by 1 base and V by 8 bases; bases with no gene match: 2. This CDR3 has 14 amino acids. Germline V lookup: CDR1 MDHEN, CDR2 SYDVKM. The CDR3 DNA sequence: TGTGCCAGCTGGGACAGGGGAAGCAATCAGCCCCAGCATTTT. Its protein product is CASWDRGSNQPQHF.

V gene TRBV19 combines with J gene TRBJ2-7, with 10 positions matching TRBD2. The CDR3 spans 19 residues. Trimming at V came to 5 bases and at J to 6 bases, leaving 22 bases not matched to a gene. The germline gives CDR1 LNHDA, CDR2 SQIVND (reference sequence). In DNA, the CDR3 is TGTGCCAGTAGTCCACCGATTGGGCTAGCGGGGGCCAACTATCGCGAGCAGTACTTC. It encodes CASSPPIGLAGANYREQYF. Full variable domain (outside the CDR3, taken from reference TRBV19 and TRBJ2-7): DGGITQSPKYLFRKEGQNVTLSCEQNLNHDAMYWYRQDPGQGLRLIYYSQIVNDFQKGDIAEGYSVSREKKESFPLTVTSAQKNPTAFYLCASSPPIGLAGANYREQYFGPGTRLTVT.

CDR3 DNA: TGTGCCAGCAGCTTAGGTACGACTCAAGGGAATGAGCAGTTCTTC. This translates into CASSLGTTQGNEQFF. The J gene is TRBJ2-1, the V gene TRBV7-2; D remains unclear. Per germline, CDR1 SGHTA and CDR2 FQGNSA. The CDR3 is 15 residues long. V lost 1 base to trimming and J lost 7 bases, with 14 bases between them.

In its sample, this clone was seen once. The same CDR3 is also encoded by other DNA sequences in this sample. V usage is TRBV30 and J usage is TRBJ1-5; D not certain. The CDR3 extends over 13 amino acids. CDR1 is GTSNPN, CDR2 SVGIG, per germline (reference sequence). Trimming removed 2 bases from V and 4 bases from J, with 9 bases in between. DNA of the CDR3: TGTGCCTGGAGTCCAGGAGGGAATCAGCCCCAGCATTTT. It specifies CAWSPGGNQPQHF.

The table lists this clone with a few counts. This chain joins TRBV6-5 and TRBJ1-5, with a possible D match to TRBD1 (6 bases). Trimming took 6 bases from V and 1 from J, leaving 13 bases between them. The germline V gene has CDR1 MNHEY and CDR2 SVGAGI. This CDR3 contains 15 residues. In DNA, the CDR3 is TGTGCCAGCAGGCGTCAGGGGTCAAGCAATCAGCCCCAGCATTTT. Protein product: CASRRQGSSNQPQHF.

The V call is TRBV6-5, the J call TRBJ1-3; no firm D call. V was shortened by 6 bases and J by 1 base, with 13 bases between the two germline ends. Germline CDR1 is MNHEY and CDR2 is SVGAGI. This CDR3 is built from 15 residues. The CDR3, as DNA: TGTGCCAGCAGCCGCCGTCCGGGGTCTGGAAACACCATATATTTT. Translation: CASSRRPGSGNTIYF.

As concerns this clone: The same CDR3 is also encoded by other DNA sequences in this sample. This sequence joins TRBV18 and TRBJ1-4; D not resolved. Germline V gene lookup returns CDR1 KGHSH and CDR2 LQKENI. The CDR3 is 14 residues long. The V end was cut by 1 base, the J end by 2 bases, with 5 bases between. The CDR3 sequence: CASSPRGTNEKLFF. In nucleotides, the CDR3 is TGTGCCAGCTCACCACGAGGGACTAATGAAAAACTGTTTTTT.

The chain is built from TRBV27 and TRBJ1-1; 7 bases agree with TRBD1. V shed 5 bases, J shed 2 bases, and the junction held 14 bases outside the gene matches. Germline CDR1 and CDR2: MNHEY and SMNVEV (reference sequence). This CDR3 is built from 17 residues. CDR3 DNA: TGTGCCAGCAGTACCCGACAGGGACGGTTGGTAAACACTGAAGCTTTCTTT. Translation: CASSTRQGRLVNTEAFF.